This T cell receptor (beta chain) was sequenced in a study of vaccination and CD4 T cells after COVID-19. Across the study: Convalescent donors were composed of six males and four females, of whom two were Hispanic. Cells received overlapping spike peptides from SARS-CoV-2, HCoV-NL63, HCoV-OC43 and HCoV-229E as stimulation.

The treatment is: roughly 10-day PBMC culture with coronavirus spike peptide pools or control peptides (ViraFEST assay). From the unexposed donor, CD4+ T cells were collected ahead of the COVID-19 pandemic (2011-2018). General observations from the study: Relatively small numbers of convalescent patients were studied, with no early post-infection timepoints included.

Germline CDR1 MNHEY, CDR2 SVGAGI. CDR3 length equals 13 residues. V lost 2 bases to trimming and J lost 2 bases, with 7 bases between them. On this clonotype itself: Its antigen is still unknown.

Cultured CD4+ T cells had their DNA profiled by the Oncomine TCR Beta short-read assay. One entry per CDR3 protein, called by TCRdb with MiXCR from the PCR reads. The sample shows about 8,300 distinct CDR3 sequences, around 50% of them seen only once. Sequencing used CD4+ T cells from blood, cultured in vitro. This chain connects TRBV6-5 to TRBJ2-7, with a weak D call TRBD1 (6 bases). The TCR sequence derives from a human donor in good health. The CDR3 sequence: CASSYRDTYEQYF. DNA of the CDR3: TGTGCCAGCAGTTACCGGGACACCTACGAGCAGTACTTC.